This T cell receptor (beta chain) was sequenced during a study of cytomegalovirus exposure and HLA in healthy donors (dated by TCRdb to about 2017). At the level of the whole study: An earlier analysis of some 500 of the donors reported 250 to 350 Gb of sequence data and 117 million unique TCR beta sequences from 150 million to 200 million T cells. About 280 gigabases of sequencing data and 78 million or so unique TCR sequences were included in an early release covering roughly 600 HLA-typed donors. Of the approximately 400 genotyped donors, 81% fell in the genetic ancestry cluster associated with self-reported Caucasian donors. The aim of the study was to test whether cataloging public T cell receptors could identify signatures of past pathogen exposure. The T cell repertoires of around 730 subjects were profiled by immunosequencing and related to cytomegalovirus serostatus. In addition to the first cohort of several hundred subjects, a separate validation cohort of 100 to 150 different subjects was used. To predict cytomegalovirus infection status, the study combined high-throughput TCR immunosequencing, statistical association of individual TCRs with disease status, and machine learning. To study patterns of TCR occurrence, a later analysis re-analyzed previously published TCR beta repertoires from several hundred donors and added high-resolution HLA genotyping. In the later analysis, no new phenotypic data were used to find candidate immune exposures; instead, reliance was placed on TCR beta sequences and their occurrence across donors. To decide whether each TCR beta V gene segment behaved as functional or pseudogenic, an earlier analysis of fewer than 750 of the donors relied on high-throughput TCR beta sequencing. Donor age, sex, ethnicity and CMV serostatus were collected together with the repertoire data. A later genetic analysis took genome-wide SNP genotypes for 398 of the 666 donors and used that subset as a discovery cohort. Every repertoire in the discovery cohort had been generated on one and the same sequencing platform. HLA typing included class I and class II loci at four-digit resolution. The number of donors typed differed by locus, with 629-630 for A, B, C, DRB1 and DQB1, 522 for DQA1, 606 for DPA1, and around 460 for DPB1. A handful of DR-DQ haplotypes were handled as single units for association and clustering because linkage in the cohort was strong. On average, around 240,000 unique TCR beta nucleotide sequences were sequenced per donor among 398 genotyped donors of the cohort, with about 17% of those sequences being non-productive. The study at large found these results: The sequencing pipeline was judged likely to have produced a cluster of highly shared sequence variants as a technical artifact. Only TCR beta chains were sequenced in this cohort, and the absence of alpha or paired-chain data limited detectable features. Compared with equally common non-associated chains, HLA-associated TCR beta chains in a later analysis were more clonally expanded and had lower generation probabilities. It was suggested by the authors that the approach could potentially be generalized to other disease states and immunological phenotypes. The study gave a list of under 200 TCR beta chains associated with cytomegalovirus. CMV serostatus was the only immune exposure information available for the cohort. A later analysis associated 16,951 TCR beta sequences with specific HLA alleles at a false discovery rate of 0.05. A later genetic analysis reported fewer N-insertions in productive TCRs among donors in an Asian-associated ancestry cluster than the roughly 620-donor mean. According to a later analysis, parvovirus B19, influenza, CMV and Epstein-Barr virus appeared linked to several top co-occurrence clusters. Presence/absence analyses assumed roughly uniform sequencing depth across donors, an assumption that may not hold. A further reported finding was that TCR beta sequences accurately predicted the HLA-A and HLA-B alleles for most subjects in the first cohort. In a later analysis, most CMV-associated TCR beta chains were found to appear HLA-restricted, with HLA associations seemingly driven largely by CMV exposure. Three of the identified cytomegalovirus-associated TCR beta chains were confirmed in vitro to be specific for cytomegalovirus antigens. An association between a missense DCLRE1C variant and V-gene and J-gene trimming of TCR beta chains was found in a later genetic analysis and replicated in an independent cohort. Because counts were too low, around 18 rarely observed V segments, including chromosome 9 orphons, were left out of the earlier analysis of approximately 580 of the donors. Cytomegalovirus status was reported to be diagnosed by the classifier with high specificity and sensitivity in both the original and validation cohorts. Linkage disequilibrium might explain the correlated functional status among segregating V segments, but an unknown experimental factor could not be excluded. Because the 87-base-pair reads could not distinguish some IMGT-functional V segments, including TRBV6-2 and TRBV6-3, those segments were excluded. In an earlier analysis of under 600 of the donors, most TCR beta V segments were observed in productive rearrangements about 87% or about 30% of the time, broadly matching IMGT annotations. A later analysis found that TCR association rates varied across HLA loci, with DRB1 alleles showing the most associated TCRs and HLA-C alleles the fewest. Because some donors lacked HLA typing at each locus, the association tests relied only on the typed subset. While some public TCRs were present in many individuals, most TCR sequences turned up only very rarely across donors. When HLA alleles, especially DR and DQ, strongly co-occurred, attributing TCR associations to individual alleles was difficult.

Library method: the immunoSEQ multiplex PCR assay. The multiplex PCR relied on a mix of 60 forward primers for TCR Vbeta segments and 13 reverse primers for TCR Jbeta segments. The CDR3 region of rearranged TCR beta genes was amplified from genomic DNA by a multiplex PCR assay. On the Illumina HiSeq System, the amplified TCR beta libraries were sequenced as 87-base-pair reads. The authors' pipeline ran thus. In a later analysis, tens of millions of unique TCR beta chains were counted across the roughly 610 repertoires, and roughly 11 million of these chains were shared by at least two donors. Raw reads were error-corrected and collapsed into unique sequences by a nearest-neighbor algorithm in which closely related sequences were merged to remove PCR and sequencing errors. Alignment of CDR3 sequences to IMGT reference sequences was used to assign V, D and J gene segments. For a sequence to be retained, a match of at least six nucleotides to both a V gene segment and a J gene segment was required. Rearrangements were classified as productive when the CDR3 lacked stop codons and remained in frame with V and J, and all other rearrangements were classified as non-productive. CDR3 was defined by IMGT convention, running from the second conserved V-encoded cysteine to the conserved J-encoded phenylalanine. The earlier analysis of fewer than 700 of the donors excluded sequences that lacked an unambiguous match to a single V gene segment. In an earlier analysis of roughly 500 of the donors, V segments were called functional above 56.7% productive rearrangements and were called segregating when the between-donor standard deviation exceeded 5%. A statistical classification framework was built to diagnose cytomegalovirus status from the catalog of TCR beta chain sequences. In a later analysis, V and J genes were assigned by comparing TCR nucleotide sequences against IMGT/GENE-DB human TR gene sequences. Using the TCRdist pipeline, a later analysis assigned CDR3 sequences along with most-parsimonious VDJ recombination scenarios. In a later analysis, each TCR beta chain was defined by its CDR3 amino acid sequence together with its V-gene family, and reads without a unique V-gene family were excluded. A later analysis removed 550 to 650 highly shared, low-generation-probability nucleotide sequences to deal with suspected cross-contamination and a sequencing artifact. In a later analysis, a clonal expansion index for each public chain was calculated from normalized within-repertoire ranks of inferred template counts. In a later analysis, generation probabilities were computed using a VDJ recombination model fitted to out-of-frame rearrangements, and the results were checked against IGoR. In a later analysis, hypergeometric tests were used to score TCR-TCR, TCR-HLA and TCR-CMV co-occurrence, with a repertoire-size bias correction applied to TCR pairs. A later analysis estimated false discovery rates by permuting HLA or CMV assignments 20 times. In a later analysis, co-occurring TCRs were grouped with DBSCAN, and TCRdist sequence similarity was added when clustering was performed within HLA-allele-positive subsets. Repertoires with fewer than 30,000 or more than 120,000 public chains were left out of co-occurrence clustering, as were four to six repertoires with anomalous nucleotide sharing. Sourced from immuneACCESS, this table was stored by TCRdb with only in-frame sequences that have V and J called. A share of the clones is absent; for the studies checked, an unresolved V gene accounts for under half, and the remainder has no known explanation. D and trimming come from the DNA, and the V and J calls and clone size come from that table. Across this sample there are under 130,000 clones, with more than 65% seen only once. Jointly, the top ten make up roughly 8.2% of the sample.

This clone has just a few counts. Its recognized antigen is unknown. Within one base of it there is no much larger clone, and no base qualities were kept. Measured from the cysteine to the phenylalanine, the CDR3 is 15 residues long. This entry keeps only the CDR3 DNA: 45 bases, framed from base 1. The cohort comprised approximately 700 healthy bone marrow donors. At the time of sampling, all cohort members were nominally healthy, though unrecorded immune exposures were likely present. The donor tested CMV seropositive and was one of the 289 seropositive cohort members. Every donor gave a peripheral blood sample, and the peripheral blood mononuclear cells from that sample were used for TCR beta sequencing. Genomic DNA was extracted from the blood cell samples with the Qiagen DNeasy Blood Extraction Kit.

Material: PBMCs. Recombination joined TRBV21-1 with TRBJ2-6; the table's D call TRBD2 went unverified against the DNA. TRBV21-1 is a known pseudogene. The TCR was taken from a man in his forties in good health and CMV-seropositive. The base sequence is TGTGCCAGCAGCAAACGGGTGACTGGGGCCAACGTCCTGACTTTC. It translates as CASSKRVTGANVLTF.